This T cell receptor beta chain appears in the sequencing data of a study of Ad26.COV2.S vaccination and SARS-CoV-2 variants. Overall study: It was the COV1001 Ad26.COV2.S trial arm that included the donor. In the study, Ad26.COV2.S was injected intramuscularly once, or twice 56 days apart. General observations from the study: Placebo recipients showed lower spike-specific TCR breadth than vaccinees.

V lost 5 bases and J lost 4, with 13 bases in between. Germline V gene lookup returns CDR1 SGHVS and CDR2 FNYEAQ. The length of the CDR3 is 14 residues. Notes on this clone: Its antigen is currently unknown.

Indicated treatment: approximately 18 received Ad26.COV2.S at low or high dose, single or two shots; roughly five received placebo; per-sample allocation not given. Material that was analyzed had been drawn on day 63 after the first vaccine or placebo injection. An Ad26 vector expressing Wuhan-strain SARS-CoV-2 spike constituted the vaccine. Assay: immunoSEQ multiplex PCR; the TCRdb copy retains only in-frame clones and omits some. The sample includes over 450,000 clones, 89% of them seen just once. The chain links TRBV7-6 to TRBJ2-3, with D uncertain. This receptor was taken from a person between 18 and 60 years old who received the Ad26.COV2.S COVID-19 vaccine or a placebo. The sequencing used peripheral blood, collected in a trial of Ad26.COV2.S vaccine versus placebo. The CDR3 region is CASSTNTAADTQYF. The CDR3 DNA reads as TGTGCCAGCAGCACCAATACGGCAGCAGATACGCAGTATTTT.